This T cell receptor (beta chain) was captured in a study of CD8+ T cells in alopecia areata (dated by TCRdb to the late 2010s). A note on the overall study: Treated patients were enrolled in an open-label pilot trial of oral tofacitinib at 5 to 10 mg twice daily for moderate-to-severe alopecia areata. Tofacitinib was administered for 6 to 18 months, and 6 months of follow-up off drug were then conducted to assess delayed response and recurrence. The study used high-throughput TCRbeta sequencing to examine T cell clonal expansion in alopecia areata, in both the C3H/HeJ mouse model and human patients. In humans, TCRbeta sequencing was performed on scalp tissue and on sorted CD4+ and CD8+ peripheral blood T cells from healthy controls and from patients with patchy or totalis/universalis alopecia areata. Biopsies were taken from tofacitinib-treated patients at baseline and at 4 and 24 weeks of treatment, and a later scalp biopsy was taken in several of the tofacitinib-treated patients. Clonality in the scalp was compared among normal scalp (n=4), patchy alopecia areata scalp (n=8), and alopecia totalis/universalis scalp (n=8). RNA was obtained with the PAXgene miRNA kit for fixed scalp, the miRNeasy kit for PBMCs, and the RNeasy kit for mouse skin. immunoSEQ multiplex PCR using 35 Vbeta forward primers and 13 Jbeta reverse primers was used to amplify TCRbeta CDR3 regions. The study at large found these results: Scalp TCR repertoire analysis is complicated because resident alphabeta T cells in normal human skin are also sequenced, whereas mouse skin is dominated by gammadelta T cells. Lesional scalp, especially in alopecia totalis/universalis, showed higher clonality and more expanded CD8+ clones than normal scalp, suggesting antigenic drive. Shared TCR sequences between patients were less evident than in mice, which may be partly attributable to HLA diversity in the patient population.

Comment on this clone: Its specific antigen is unknown. No base qualities exist here, and no much larger clone lies one base off it.

The label giving this sample's time point can be read as: baseline before oral tofacitinib. From alopecia areata patients, peripheral blood was collected along with lesional scalp punch biopsies. PBMCs were isolated by density centrifugation and stained for CD3, CD4 and CD8, and CD4+ and CD8+ T cells were sorted on a FACSAria. From the cysteine up to the phenylalanine, the CDR3 has a length of 15 residues. Just the 45-base CDR3 DNA is kept, in frame starting at base 1. Per the germline V gene, MGHDK is the CDR1 and SYGVNS is the CDR2. V lost 4 bases and J lost 0 bases, and the count of bases not matched to a germline gene is 5. The protocol used for the library was the immunoSEQ multiplex PCR assay. For TCR sequencing, RNA was extracted from every sample and reverse transcribed into cDNA to serve as template. SuperScript III was used to make first-strand cDNA, primed with a 2:1 mix of oligo-dT and random hexamers. A synthetic immune receptor repertoire was used to assess amplification bias, and residual bias was removed computationally. Processing in the source paper ran as follows. After raw reads were preprocessed to remove errors, the CDR3 was defined following IMGT conventions as running from the conserved cysteine to phenylalanine. Clonality was computed by normalizing Shannon entropy by log2 of the number of productive unique TCRs and subtracting the result from 1. Scalp TCRbeta sequences were cross-referenced with sorted blood CD4 and CD8 repertoires so that the CD4 or CD8 identity of scalp clones could be inferred. The source is immuneACCESS, and TCRdb retained only in-frame sequences with V and J called. Part of the clones is not carried over; for the studies checked, unresolved V genes explain less than half of this, and the remainder is unexplained. The V and J calls and clone size were taken over from that table, and D and trimming were inferred from the DNA. The sample records some 120,000 clones, roughly three fifths of which are singletons. The ten biggest clones cover 3.5% to 5% of the sample.

The rearranged segments are TRBV25-1 and TRBJ1-1; TRBD1 lines up with 7 middle nucleotides. The sequenced sample was CD4+ T cells sorted from blood, obtained at week 0. The receptor was isolated from a human donor with alopecia areata. The nucleotide sequence reads as follows: TGTGCCAGCAGTGGAACCGGGACAGTGAACACTGAAGCTTTCTTT. Its translation is CASSGTGTVNTEAFF.